The next 24 T cell receptor beta chains were all read from a single sample in a study of shared clonotypes between healthy human individuals. Data came from immunoSEQ multiplex PCR; TCRdb stores just in-frame clones and leaves some out. This table holds about 1.1 million clones, about 72% found once. Material: memory CD4+ T cells from PBMCs. Subset reported: CD45RA-negative fraction. The receptor set was obtained from a man aged 18 to 30 in good health. Some clones in this sample may be carry-over from other donors' samples.

The chain couples TRBV2 to TRBJ2-6; no definite D call. V was clipped by 4 bases and J by 3 bases, with 10 bases between them. The CDR3 totals 15 residues. Per the germline V gene, CDR1 is SNHLY and CDR2 is FYNNEI. The CDR3 coding sequence is TGTGCCAGCAGTGGTGGGGTAAATGGGGCCAACGTCCTGACTTTC. Protein product: CASSGGVNGANVLTF.

V gene TRBV27 combines with J gene TRBJ1-2; D remains ambiguous. Germline V lookup: CDR1 MNHEY, CDR2 SMNVEV (reference sequence). The CDR3 length is 12 residues. Trimming took 5 bases from V and 4 from J, leaving 8 bases between them. CDR3 sequence: CASSPNSYGYTF. The CDR3 DNA reads as TGTGCCAGCAGTCCGAACAGCTATGGCTACACCTTC.

With respect to this clone: Sequence at one end of the junction differs from germline and may be a read error. The V call is TRBV6-5, the J call TRBJ2-7; 7 nucleotides agree with TRBD2. The V gene's germline CDR1 is MNHEY and CDR2 SVGAGI. This CDR3 spans 13 amino acids. The CDR3 reads CASRGLRSNEQYF. The CDR3 DNA is TGTGCCAGCAGGGGACTACGCTCCAACGAGCAGTACTTC.

The J gene is TRBJ1-3, the V gene TRBV6-1; D unclear. The CDR3 is 14 amino acids. Trimming removed 7 bases at V and 0 bases at J, with 10 bases between. Germline V CDR1 and CDR2: MNHNS, SASEGT. CDR3 DNA sequence: TGTGCCAGCAAGGAGGGAGTCTCTGGAAACACCATATATTTT. It codes for CASKEGVSGNTIYF.

This rearrangement joins TRBV7-6 to TRBJ2-7; D is unresolved. Trimming removed 5 bases at V and 1 base at J, with 9 bases between. The CDR3 contains 13 residues. CDR1 and CDR2 (germline): SGHVS, FNYEAQ. The CDR3 nucleotides are TGTGCCAGCAGCCTTTCCCAGTCCTACGAGCAGTACTTC. Protein: CASSLSQSYEQYF.

The J gene is TRBJ2-1, the V gene TRBV15; 9 bases map to TRBD2. V was clipped by 0 bases and J by 5 bases; unmatched bases: 5. Germline V gene lookup returns CDR1 LNHNV and CDR2 YYDKDF (reference sequence). CDR3 length equals 16 residues. CDR3 loop: CATSRDLAGGDNEQFF. In DNA form, the CDR3 reads TGTGCCACCAGCAGAGATCTGGCGGGAGGGGACAATGAGCAGTTCTTC.

As for this clone: This same CDR3 is encoded by further DNA sequences in the sample. The V call is TRBV20-1, the J call TRBJ2-5; D is ambiguous. This CDR3 has 10 amino acids. Germline V gives CDR1 DFQATT, CDR2 SNEGSKA (reference sequence). Trimming stripped 2 bases from V and 5 bases from J, with 3 bases between. CDR3 sequence (DNA): TGCAGTGCTAGAAGTGAGACCCAGTACTTC. Residues: CSARSETQYF.

The rearrangement uses TRBV12-5 and TRBJ2-7; TRBD1 agrees at 8 bases. V dropped 6 bases and J dropped 1; count of bases not matched to a gene: 5. The V gene's germline CDR1 is LGHNT and CDR2 FRNRAP. The CDR3 spans 14 residues. The CDR3 region has the DNA TGTGCTAGTGGCTCTGGACAGGGTTCCTACGAGCAGTACTTC. It yields the protein CASGSGQGSYEQYF.

This clone was seen repeatedly, ten times or more. This chain uses TRBV7-9 with TRBJ1-5, with D tentatively TRBD1 (5 bases). Germline loops: CDR1 SEHNR, CDR2 FQNEAQ (reference sequence). V was pared by 5 bases and J by 3 bases, with 8 bases between. The CDR3 runs 13 residues. The CDR3 DNA reads TGTGCCAGCAGCGGACAAAACAATCAGCCCCAGCATTTT. As protein: CASSGQNNQPQHF.

This clone showed up just once. This rearrangement joins TRBV7-2 to TRBJ2-7, with 7 positions matching TRBD2. The CDR3 spans 13 residues. Germline V CDR1 and CDR2: SGHTA, FQGNSA. Germline trimming cut 1 base from V and 6 bases from J; bases unmatched to any gene: 3. The CDR3 coding sequence is TGTGCCAGCAGCTTAGTTGTAGCGGGCGAGCAGTACTTC. Protein sequence: CASSLVVAGEQYF. The full variable domain, in which reference TRBV7-2 and TRBJ2-7 provide the parts outside the CDR3, is GAGVSQSPSNKVTEKGKDVELRCDPISGHTALYWYRQSLGQGLEFLIYFQGNSAPDKSGLPSDRFSAERTGGSVSTLTIQRTQQEDSAVYLCASSLVVAGEQYFGPGTRLTVT.

The V gene is TRBV9, the J gene TRBJ2-2; TRBD2 matches 14 bases. Germline CDR1 reads SGDLS; CDR2 reads YYNGEE. J was trimmed by 7 bases and V by 4 bases; bases with no gene match: 12. CDR3 length equals 18 residues. The CDR3 DNA follows: TGTGCCAGCAGCCCTCAGGGGGGACTAGCGGGAGCTGTCGGGGAGCTGTTTTTT. Its translation is CASSPQGGLAGAVGELFF.

This chain connects TRBV18 to TRBJ2-2, with 11 bases identical to TRBD2. This CDR3 contains 14 residues. The J segment lost 4 bases and the V segment lost 6 bases, leaving 1 base of the junction unmatched. CDR1 is KGHSH and CDR2 is LQKENI in the germline V gene. DNA of the CDR3: TGTGCCAGCTCTGGACTAGCGGGCACCGGGGAGCTGTTTTTT. It codes for CASSGLAGTGELFF. The whole variable domain, remainder taken from reference TRBV18 and TRBJ2-2, is NAGVMQNPRHLVRRRGQEARLRCSPMKGHSHVYWYRQLPEEGLKFMVYLQKENIIDESGMPKERFSAEFPKEGPSILRIQQVVRGDSAAYFCASSGLAGTGELFFGEGSRLTVL.

CDR3 sequence reads: CASSPSFFGHRTYEQYF. The CDR3 nucleotides read TGTGCCAGCAGCCCATCGTTTTTTGGACACAGAACCTACGAGCAGTACTTC. V is TRBV5-8 and J is TRBJ2-7; D perhaps matches TRBD1 (5 bases). Per the germline V gene, CDR1 is SGHTS and CDR2 is YDEGEE. The CDR3 has 17 amino acids. V was cut by 4 bases and J by 2 bases, with 22 bases left in between. The entire variable domain, with the rest obtained from reference TRBV5-8 and TRBJ2-7, is as follows: EAGVTQSPTHLIKTRGQQATLRCSPISGHTSVYWYQQALGLGLQFLLWYDEGEERNRGNFPPRFSGRQFPNYSSELNVNALELEDSALYLCASSPSFFGHRTYEQYFGPGTRLTVT.

The CDR3 region is CASSLRTSGRADTQYF. DNA for the CDR3: TGTGCCAGCAGCTTAAGGACTAGCGGGAGGGCAGATACGCAGTATTTT. The chain combines TRBV7-3 with TRBJ2-3, with 15 bases identical to TRBD2. Per germline, CDR1 SGHTA and CDR2 FQGTGA. With V trimmed by 1 base and J by 4 bases, 0 bases remained unmatched. This CDR3 comprises 16 residues.

V gene TRBV5-1 combines with J gene TRBJ1-1, with 7 bases identical to TRBD1. Germline CDR1 reads SGHRS; CDR2 reads YFSETQ. V lost 1 base and J lost 2; bases outside the gene matches: 2. There are 14 residues in the CDR3. CDR3 nucleotides: TGCGCCAGCAGCTTGACAGGGGACAACACTGAAGCTTTCTTT. Translating it yields CASSLTGDNTEAFF.

This clone showed up many times. This rearrangement joins TRBV7-3 to TRBJ2-7; the D is unclear. Germline loops: CDR1 SGHTA, CDR2 FQGTGA. The CDR3 spans 13 residues. The V end lost 3 bases, the J end lost 3 bases, and 9 bases lay between the germline ends. The CDR3 DNA reads as TGTGCCAGCAGCTTGAGTCAGAACTACGAGCAGTACTTC. Translated: CASSLSQNYEQYF.

The gene calls are TRBV7-8 and TRBJ2-7; D is uncertain. This CDR3 contains 13 residues. Germline CDR1 SGHVS, CDR2 FQNEAQ. V gave up 1 base and J gave up 4 bases, with 8 bases separating them. In DNA form, the CDR3 reads TGTGCCAGCAGCTTAGGAACTTTTTACGAGCAGTACTTC. It yields the protein CASSLGTFYEQYF.

This clone was found once. The chain employs TRBV5-6 and TRBJ1-4, with D uncertain. The ends were cut back, 4 bases at V and 5 bases at J, with 18 bases in the middle. The CDR3 loop spans 16 amino acids. The germline V gene has CDR1 SGHDT and CDR2 YYEEEE. CDR3 coding DNA: TGTGCCAGCAGCGTAAACACGGGAGCACGGAATGAAAAACTGTTTTTT. It encodes CASSVNTGARNEKLFF.

This chain uses TRBV5-1 with TRBJ2-1, with a tentative D call TRBD1 (5 bases). Germline V lookup: CDR1 SGHRS, CDR2 YFSETQ. V was clipped by 3 bases and J by 5 bases, with 12 bases between them. CDR3 size: 14 residues. CDR3 region: CASSSSGPHNEQFF. CDR3 coding DNA: TGCGCCAGCAGCTCGTCAGGGCCACACAATGAGCAGTTCTTC.

The chain uses TRBV27 and TRBJ2-7; TRBD1 matches at 11 bases. From germline, CDR1 is MNHEY and CDR2 SMNVEV (reference sequence). V lost 0 bases and J lost 2; bases outside the gene matches: 9. This CDR3 is built from 18 residues. CDR3 residues: CASSLSGGGTGGPYEQYF. The CDR3 DNA reads TGTGCCAGCAGTTTATCGGGGGGCGGGACAGGGGGTCCCTACGAGCAGTACTTC.

CDR3 DNA sequence: TGTGCCAGCAGCGTAGGGGGTAGCGGGAGGGCCGGGGAGCAGTTCTTC. Amino acid sequence: CASSVGGSGRAGEQFF. The V call is TRBV9, the J call TRBJ2-1, with 11 bases fitting TRBD2. The CDR3 has 16 residues. The germline CDR1 and CDR2 sequences are SGDLS and YYNGEE. J was trimmed by 10 bases and V by 0 bases; bases with no gene match: 9.

This rearrangement joins TRBV11-2 to TRBJ2-3; TRBD1 or TRBD2 may be the D gene (5 bases each). The germline CDR1 and CDR2 sequences are SGHAT and FQNNGV. With 6 bases removed from V and 2 bases from J, the gap between germline ends came to 12 bases. The CDR3 spans 14 residues. The CDR3 here is CASRLGPTTDTQYF. The DNA of the CDR3 is TGTGCCAGCAGATTGGGACCGACCACAGATACGCAGTATTTT.

This clone was seen a few times. J is TRBJ1-1 and V is TRBV2; no clear D gene. V dropped 3 bases and J dropped 4 bases, with 9 bases sitting between them. Germline values: CDR1 SNHLY, CDR2 FYNNEI. This CDR3 comprises 13 residues. CDR3 coding DNA: TGTGCCAGCAGTGACAGGAGAGGCACTGAAGCTTTCTTT. This codes for CASSDRRGTEAFF.

V is TRBV7-3 and J is TRBJ2-2; D remains unclear. The CDR3 length is 15 residues. V shed 2 bases and J shed 5 bases, with 12 bases lying between them. Germline V gene lookup returns CDR1 SGHTA and CDR2 FQGTGA. Written as DNA, the CDR3 is TGTGCCAGCAGCTTAGTTCGTTCAGGAACCGGGGAGCTGTTTTTT. It specifies CASSLVRSGTGELFF. The whole variable domain, filled in from reference TRBV7-3 and TRBJ2-2, reads GAGVSQTPSNKVTEKGKYVELRCDPISGHTALYWYRQSLGQGPEFLIYFQGTGAADDSGLPNDRFFAVRPEGSVSTLKIQRTERGDSAVYLCASSLVRSGTGELFFGEGSRLTVL.